Listed here is a single T cell receptor (beta chain). Its antigen is not known. V was clipped by 9 bases and J by 0 bases; unmatched bases: 9. The CDR3 is 15 residues long. Germline CDR1 and CDR2: SGHRS and YFSETQ. Clones were sequenced by immunoSEQ multiplex PCR, and TCRdb holds only the in-frame ones, with some missing. The sample lists about 49,000 clones, around three quarters occurring once. The data belong to a study of PD-1 blockade in mismatch repair-deficient tumors. Every patient had mismatch repair deficiency by PCR or immunohistochemistry. A few pembrolizumab responders had their TCRs sequenced. General study points: Tumor-resident clones, often undetectable pretreatment in blood, expanded then contracted after pembrolizumab.

The sequence was obtained from an adult with mismatch repair-deficient cancer. The input for sequencing was PBMCs, taken before pembrolizumab treatment. The gene calls are TRBV5-1 and TRBJ1-2; TRBD1 matches 9 bases. CDR3 in amino acids: CATGQGFGANYGYTF. CDR3 in DNA: TGCGCCACCGGACAGGGGTTTGGAGCTAACTATGGCTACACCTTC.